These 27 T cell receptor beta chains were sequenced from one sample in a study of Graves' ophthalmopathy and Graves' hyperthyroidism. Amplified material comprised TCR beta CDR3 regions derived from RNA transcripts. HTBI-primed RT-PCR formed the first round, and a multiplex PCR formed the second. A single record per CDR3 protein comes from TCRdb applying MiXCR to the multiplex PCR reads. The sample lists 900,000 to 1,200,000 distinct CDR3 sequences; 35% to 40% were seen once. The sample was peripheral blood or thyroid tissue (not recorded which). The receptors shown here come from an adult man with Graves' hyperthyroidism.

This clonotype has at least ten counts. The CDR3 DNA follows: TGCAGCGTTACAAACCGGGACAGGACCTACGAGCAGTACTTC. Encoded protein: CSVTNRDRTYEQYF. V gene TRBV29-1 combines with J gene TRBJ2-7, with 8 bases fitting TRBD1. There are 14 residues in the CDR3. Looked up from germline, CDR1 is SQVTM and CDR2 is ANQGSEA. The V and J ends lost 5 bases and 2 bases, in that order; junction bases with no gene match: 8.

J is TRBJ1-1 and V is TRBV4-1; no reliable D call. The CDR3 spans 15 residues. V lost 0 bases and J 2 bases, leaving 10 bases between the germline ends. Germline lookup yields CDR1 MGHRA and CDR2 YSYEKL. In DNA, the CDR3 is TGCGCCAGCAGCCAAGATCGCATGCACAACACTGAAGCTTTCTTT. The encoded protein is CASSQDRMHNTEAFF.

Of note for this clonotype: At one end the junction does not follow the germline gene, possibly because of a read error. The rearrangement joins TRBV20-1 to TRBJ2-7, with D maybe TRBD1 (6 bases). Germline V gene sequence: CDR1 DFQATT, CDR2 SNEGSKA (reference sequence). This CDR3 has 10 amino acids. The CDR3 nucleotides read TGCAGTGCTAGTAGCAGGGGCATCCCTTTC. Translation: CSASSRGIPF.

CDR3 residues: CASSLRAGPIRKNTEAFF. CDR3 in DNA: TGTGCCAGCAGTTTAAGGGCGGGACCAATCCGTAAGAACACTGAAGCTTTCTTT. The V call is TRBV12-3 or TRBV12-4, the J call TRBJ1-1; perhaps TRBD1 as D (5 bases). V gave up 2 bases and J gave up 1 base, with 20 bases separating them. The CDR3 length is 18 residues.

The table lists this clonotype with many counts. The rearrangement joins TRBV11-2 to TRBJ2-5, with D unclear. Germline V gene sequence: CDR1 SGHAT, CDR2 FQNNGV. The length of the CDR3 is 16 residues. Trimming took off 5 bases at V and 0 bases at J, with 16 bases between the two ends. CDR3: CASSPFFVGYQETQYF. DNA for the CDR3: TGTGCCAGCAGCCCTTTTTTCGTGGGGTACCAAGAGACCCAGTACTTC.

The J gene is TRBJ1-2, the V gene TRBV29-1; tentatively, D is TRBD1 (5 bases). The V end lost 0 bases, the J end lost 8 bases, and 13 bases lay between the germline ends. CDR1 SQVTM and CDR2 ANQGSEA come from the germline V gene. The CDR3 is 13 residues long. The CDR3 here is CSVEDPGGAGYTF. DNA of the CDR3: TGCAGCGTTGAAGATCCCGGGGGTGCCGGCTACACCTTC.

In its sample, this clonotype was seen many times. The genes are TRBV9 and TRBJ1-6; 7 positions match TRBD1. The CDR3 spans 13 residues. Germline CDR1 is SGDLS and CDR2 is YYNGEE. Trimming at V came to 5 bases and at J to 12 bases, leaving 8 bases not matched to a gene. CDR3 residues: CASSKGQALPLHF. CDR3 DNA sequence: TGTGCCAGCAGTAAAGGACAGGCGCTACCCCTCCACTTT.

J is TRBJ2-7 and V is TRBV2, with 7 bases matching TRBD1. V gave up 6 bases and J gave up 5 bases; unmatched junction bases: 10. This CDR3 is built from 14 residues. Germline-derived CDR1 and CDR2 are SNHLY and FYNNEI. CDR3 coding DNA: TGTGCCAGCAGCCCCCGACAGGGAGTGAACGAGCAGTACTTC. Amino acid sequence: CASSPRQGVNEQYF.

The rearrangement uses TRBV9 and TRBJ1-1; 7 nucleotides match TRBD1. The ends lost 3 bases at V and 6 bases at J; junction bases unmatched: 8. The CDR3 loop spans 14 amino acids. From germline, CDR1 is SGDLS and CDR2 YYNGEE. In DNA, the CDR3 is TGTGCCAGCAGCGCAGGGGGGGGCTTCTCTGAAGCTTTCTTT. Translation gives CASSAGGGFSEAFF.

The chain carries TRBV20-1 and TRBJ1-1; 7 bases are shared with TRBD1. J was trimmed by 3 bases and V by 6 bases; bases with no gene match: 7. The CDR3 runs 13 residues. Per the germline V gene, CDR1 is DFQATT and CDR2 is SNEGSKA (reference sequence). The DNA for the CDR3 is TGCAGTGCCAAGGGTCAGGGGGACACTGAAGCTTTCTTT. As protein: CSAKGQGDTEAFF.

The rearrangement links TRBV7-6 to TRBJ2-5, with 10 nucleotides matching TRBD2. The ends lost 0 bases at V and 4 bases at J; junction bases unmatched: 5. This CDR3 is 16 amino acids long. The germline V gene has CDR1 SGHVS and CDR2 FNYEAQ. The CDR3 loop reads CASSLAPSGSRETQYF. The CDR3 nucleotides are TGTGCCAGCAGCTTAGCTCCTAGCGGGAGTAGAGAGACCCAGTACTTC.

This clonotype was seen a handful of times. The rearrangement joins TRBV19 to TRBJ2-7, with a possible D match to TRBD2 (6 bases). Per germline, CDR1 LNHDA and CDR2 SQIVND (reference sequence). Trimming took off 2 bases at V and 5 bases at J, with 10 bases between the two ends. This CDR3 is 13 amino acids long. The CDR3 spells CASSIQGGDEQYF. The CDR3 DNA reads TGTGCCAGTAGTATACAGGGAGGCGACGAGCAGTACTTC.

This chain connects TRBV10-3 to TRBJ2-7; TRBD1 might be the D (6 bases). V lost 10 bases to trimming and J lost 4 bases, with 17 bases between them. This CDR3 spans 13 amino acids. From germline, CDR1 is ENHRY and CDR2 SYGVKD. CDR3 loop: CASRQTGRYEQYF. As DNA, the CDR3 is TGTGCCAGCAGGCAAACAGGGAGATACGAGCAGTACTTC.

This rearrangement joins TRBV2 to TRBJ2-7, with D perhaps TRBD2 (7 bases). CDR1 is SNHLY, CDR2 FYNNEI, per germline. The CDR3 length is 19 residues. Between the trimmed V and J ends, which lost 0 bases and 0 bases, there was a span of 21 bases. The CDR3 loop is CASSEAPGLGGGHSYEQYF. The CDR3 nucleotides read TGTGCCAGCAGTGAAGCGCCCGGGCTTGGGGGGGGCCACTCCTACGAGCAGTACTTC.

CDR3 nucleotides: TGTGCCAGCAGCCAAGGACTAGCGGGTCCTGAAGCTTTCTTT. Translating gives CASSQGLAGPEAFF. The V and J genes are TRBV14 and TRBJ1-1, with unresolved D. CDR3 size: 14 residues. CDR1 is SGHDN and CDR2 is FVKESK in the germline V gene. V dropped 1 base and J dropped 6 bases, with 12 bases sitting between them.

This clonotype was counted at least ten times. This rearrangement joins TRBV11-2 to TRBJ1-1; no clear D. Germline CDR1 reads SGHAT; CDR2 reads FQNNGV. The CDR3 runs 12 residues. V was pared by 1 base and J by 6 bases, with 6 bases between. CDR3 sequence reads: CASSLGNAEAFF. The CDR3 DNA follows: TGTGCCAGCAGCTTAGGAAATGCTGAAGCTTTCTTT.

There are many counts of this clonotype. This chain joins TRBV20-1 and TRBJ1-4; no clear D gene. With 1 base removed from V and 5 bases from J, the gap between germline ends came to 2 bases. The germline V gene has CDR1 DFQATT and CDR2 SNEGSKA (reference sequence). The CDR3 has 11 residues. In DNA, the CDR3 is TGCAGTGCTAGAGCCAATGAAAAACTGTTTTTT. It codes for CSARANEKLFF.

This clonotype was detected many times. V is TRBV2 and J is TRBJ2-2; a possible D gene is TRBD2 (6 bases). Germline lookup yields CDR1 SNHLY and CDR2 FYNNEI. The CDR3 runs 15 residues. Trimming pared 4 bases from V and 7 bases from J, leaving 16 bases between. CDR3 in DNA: TGTGCCAGCAGTGTCCGTGGGAGGTACGGCGGGGAGCTGTTTTTT. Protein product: CASSVRGRYGGELFF. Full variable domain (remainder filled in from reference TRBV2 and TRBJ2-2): EPEVTQTPSHQVTQMGQEVILRCVPISNHLYFYWYRQILGQKVEFLVSFYNNEISEKSEIFDDQFSVERPDGSNFTLKIRSTKLEDSAMYFCASSVRGRYGGELFFGEGSRLTVL.

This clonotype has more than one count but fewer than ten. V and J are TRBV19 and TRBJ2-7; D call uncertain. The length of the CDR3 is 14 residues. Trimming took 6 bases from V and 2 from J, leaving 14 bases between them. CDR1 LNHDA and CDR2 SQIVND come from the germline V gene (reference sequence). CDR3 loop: CASSADVKAYEQYF. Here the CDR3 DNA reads TGTGCCAGTAGCGCCGATGTTAAGGCCTACGAGCAGTACTTC.

The CDR3 nucleotides read TGTGCCAGCAGTGCTCGGACGGCCGGGGAGTCCTACGAGCAGTACTTC. Encoded protein: CASSARTAGESYEQYF. V and J are TRBV25-1 and TRBJ2-7; maybe TRBD2 (5 bases). V was pared by 4 bases and J by 1 base, with 17 bases between. CDR3 length: 16 residues. Germline CDR1 and CDR2: MGHDK and SYGVNS.

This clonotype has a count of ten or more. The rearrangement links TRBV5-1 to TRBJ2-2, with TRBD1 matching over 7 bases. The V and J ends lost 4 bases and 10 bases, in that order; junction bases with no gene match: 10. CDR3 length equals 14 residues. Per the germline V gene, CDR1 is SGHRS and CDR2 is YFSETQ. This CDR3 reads CASSGTTGFEELFF. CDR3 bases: TGCGCCAGCAGCGGCACGACAGGGTTTGAGGAGCTGTTTTTT.

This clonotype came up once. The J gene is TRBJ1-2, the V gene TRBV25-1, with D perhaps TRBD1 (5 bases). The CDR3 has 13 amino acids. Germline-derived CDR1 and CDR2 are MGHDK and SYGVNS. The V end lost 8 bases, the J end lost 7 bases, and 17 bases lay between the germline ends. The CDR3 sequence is CASVTYGARGYTF. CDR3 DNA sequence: TGTGCCAGCGTGACTTACGGGGCGCGTGGCTACACCTTC.

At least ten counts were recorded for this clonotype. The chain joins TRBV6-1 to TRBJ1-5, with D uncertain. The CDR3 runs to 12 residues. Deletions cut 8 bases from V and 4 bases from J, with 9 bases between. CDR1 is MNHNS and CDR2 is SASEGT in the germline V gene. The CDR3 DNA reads TGTGCCAGCGGGCAGTATAATCAGCCCCAGCATTTT. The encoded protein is CASGQYNQPQHF.

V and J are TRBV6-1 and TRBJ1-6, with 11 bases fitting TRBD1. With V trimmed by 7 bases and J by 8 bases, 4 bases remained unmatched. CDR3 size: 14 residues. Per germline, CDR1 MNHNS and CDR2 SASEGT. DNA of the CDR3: TGTGCCAGCACTCGGACAGGGGGCGATTCACCCCTCCACTTT. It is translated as CASTRTGGDSPLHF.

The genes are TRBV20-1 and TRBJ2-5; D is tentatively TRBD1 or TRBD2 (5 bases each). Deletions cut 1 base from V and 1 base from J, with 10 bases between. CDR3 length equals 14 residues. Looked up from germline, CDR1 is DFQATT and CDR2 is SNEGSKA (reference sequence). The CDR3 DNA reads TGCAGTGCTAGAGCCGGGGACGGCCAAGAGACCCAGTACTTC. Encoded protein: CSARAGDGQETQYF.

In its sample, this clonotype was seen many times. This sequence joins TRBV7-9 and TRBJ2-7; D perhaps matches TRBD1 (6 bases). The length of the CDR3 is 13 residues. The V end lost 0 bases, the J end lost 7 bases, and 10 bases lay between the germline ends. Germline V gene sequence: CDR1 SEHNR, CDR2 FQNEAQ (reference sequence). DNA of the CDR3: TGTGCCAGCAGCTTAGCGGACAGAAGGGAGCAGTACTTC. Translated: CASSLADRREQYF.

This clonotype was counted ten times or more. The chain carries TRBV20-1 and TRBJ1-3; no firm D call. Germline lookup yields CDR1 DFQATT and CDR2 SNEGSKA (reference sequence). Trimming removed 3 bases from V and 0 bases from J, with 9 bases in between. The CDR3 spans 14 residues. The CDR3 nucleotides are TGCAGTGCTAGGGAGGAACACTCTGGAAACACCATATATTTT. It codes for CSAREEHSGNTIYF.